These 7 T cell receptor beta chains share one sample of origin, sequenced in a study of molecular identifiers for immune sequencing clone quantification. TCRdb analysed the PCR reads with MiXCR anew, one entry per CDR3 protein. This table holds a few hundred thousand distinct CDR3 sequences, roughly a quarter found once. Sequences were obtained from naive CD8+ T cells from blood, with Jurkat cell RNA spiked in. As to subset: FACS-sorted CD8+CD4-CCR7+CD45RA+ naive T cells. All receptors come from a human donor in good health. Some libraries in this study had Jurkat cell RNA spiked in.

This clonotype has ten or more counts. The chain uses TRBV2 and TRBJ2-3, with 7 positions matching TRBD2. V dropped 4 bases and J dropped 7; count of bases not matched to a gene: 11. Germline CDR1 is SNHLY and CDR2 is FYNNEI. CDR3 length: 15 residues. CDR3 loop: CASSGGAGMLNTQYF. As DNA, the CDR3 is TGTGCCAGCAGTGGAGGAGCGGGAATGTTGAATACGCAGTATTTT.

V gene TRBV27 combines with J gene TRBJ2-5, with 9 bases matching TRBD2. Trimming cost V 0 bases and J 5 bases; bases outside gene matches: 13. Germline V gene lookup returns CDR1 MNHEY and CDR2 SMNVEV (reference sequence). The CDR3 runs to 18 residues. The CDR3 region is CASSLSGPRLAGNETQYF. The CDR3 nucleotides read TGTGCCAGCAGTTTATCGGGCCCCCGGCTAGCGGGGAATGAGACCCAGTACTTC.

This clonotype was seen at least ten times. The chain combines TRBV25-1 with TRBJ2-7, with a weak D call TRBD1 (5 bases). Germline loops: CDR1 MGHDK, CDR2 SYGVNS. The germline V and J ends were trimmed by 1 base and 5 bases, with 12 bases remaining between them. The length of the CDR3 is 14 residues. The CDR3 sequence: CASSEFSGLDEQYF. The CDR3, as DNA: TGTGCCAGCAGTGAATTCTCAGGGTTGGACGAGCAGTACTTC.

The chain employs TRBV5-1 and TRBJ2-3, with TRBD2 matching over 8 bases. Germline lookup yields CDR1 SGHRS and CDR2 YFSETQ. CDR3 length: 20 residues. J gave up 8 bases and V 1 base, and 24 bases lay outside the gene matches. The chain's CDR3 is CASSLPRNGSGAASAVTQYF. CDR3 DNA: TGCGCCAGCAGCTTGCCCAGGAATGGTAGCGGGGCAGCAAGTGCAGTTACGCAGTATTTT.

This clonotype was detected ten times or more. CDR3 DNA: TGCGCCAGCAGCCAAAAGGAGGGGTTTAATTCACCCCTCCACTTT. It specifies CASSQKEGFNSPLHF. The rearrangement joins TRBV4-1 to TRBJ1-6, with a weak D call TRBD1 (5 bases). There are 15 residues in the CDR3. V lost 2 bases and J 6 bases, leaving 11 bases between the germline ends. CDR1 is MGHRA, CDR2 YSYEKL, per germline.

The table lists this clonotype with many counts. V and J are TRBV21-1 and TRBJ1-4; the D segment call TRBD1 is taken from the table without a DNA check. TRBV21-1 is a recognized pseudogene. The CDR3 covers 16 residues. The CDR3, as DNA: TGTGCCAGCAGCGAGCGACAGGGGGCAGTTCGGGAAAAACTGTTTTTT. Protein product: CASSERQGAVREKLFF.

This clonotype came up once. A much larger clone is a single base away; this may be a read error. The chain is built from TRBV20-1 and TRBJ2-7; D not certain. There are 12 residues in the CDR3. V gave up 1 base and J gave up 1 base, with 5 bases separating them. Per germline, CDR1 DFQATT and CDR2 SNEGSKA (reference sequence). This CDR3 reads CSARGPSYEQYF. In DNA, the CDR3 is TGCAGTGCTAGAGGACCGTCCTACGAGCAGTACTTC.